This passage covers 22 T cell receptor beta chains from one sample sequenced in a study of blood T cell repertoires in COVID-19. Only in-frame clones appear in the TCRdb table, and some are missing; sequencing was by immunoSEQ multiplex PCR. The sample holds some 380,000 clones; 88% are singletons and the top ten take approximately 2.1%. Sequencing was performed on PBMCs or T cells enriched from blood (not recorded which). The receptor set was obtained from a woman aged 35 to 49 with acute COVID-19.

The CDR3 loop is CASSRYATNEKLFF. The DNA of the CDR3 is TGTGCCAGCAGCCGGTATGCAACTAATGAAAAACTGTTTTTT. The chain has TRBV5-4 and TRBJ1-4; D ambiguous. Germline loops: CDR1 SGHNT, CDR2 YYREEE (reference sequence). This CDR3 contains 14 residues. Deletions cut 4 bases from V and 0 bases from J, with 7 bases between. Filled out from reference TRBV5-4 and TRBJ1-4, the complete variable domain reads ETGVTQSPTHLIKTRGQQVTLRCSSQSGHNTVSWYQQALGQGPQFIFQYYREEENGRGNFPPRFSGLQFPNYSSELNVNALELDDSALYLCASSRYATNEKLFFGSGTQLSVL.

The gene calls are TRBV6-5 and TRBJ2-1; tentative D call: TRBD2 (5 bases). CDR1 and CDR2 (germline): MNHEY, SVGAGI. With 0 bases removed from V and 4 bases from J, the gap between germline ends came to 10 bases. This CDR3 is 15 amino acids long. CDR3 nucleotide sequence: TGTGCCAGCAGTTACTCCAGAACTAGATACAATGAGCAGTTCTTC. This encodes CASSYSRTRYNEQFF.

This chain joins TRBV6-5 and TRBJ1-2; D unresolved. Trimming cost V 7 bases and J 8 bases, with 14 bases left between them. Germline lookup yields CDR1 MNHEY and CDR2 SVGAGI. The CDR3 consists of 12 residues. The CDR3 DNA sequence: TGTGCCAGCAAACGGAGATTCGGGGGCTACACCTTC. This sequence encodes CASKRRFGGYTF.

The CDR3 protein is CAGNAGTGWTPLHF. CDR3 nucleotides: TGTGCCGGAAACGCCGGGACAGGGTGGACACCCCTCCACTTT. The rearrangement uses TRBV2 and TRBJ1-6; 9 bases are a match to TRBD1. V lost 11 bases and J lost 11; bases outside the gene matches: 13. Germline V gene sequence: CDR1 SNHLY, CDR2 FYNNEI. The CDR3 extends over 14 amino acids.

This clone showed up just once. The CDR3 sequence is CASSYTLQGIMETQYF. In DNA form, the CDR3 reads TGTGCCAGCAGTTATACCCTCCAGGGTATTATGGAGACCCAGTACTTC. This sequence joins TRBV6-6 and TRBJ2-5; D is possibly TRBD1 (5 bases). V was pared by 3 bases and J by 5 bases, with 19 bases between. Germline CDR1 MNHNY, CDR2 SVGAGI (reference sequence). The CDR3 is 16 residues long.

The chain couples TRBV5-6 to TRBJ2-7; 7 nucleotides agree with TRBD1. CDR3 size: 13 residues. The J segment lost 3 bases and the V segment lost 6 bases, leaving 6 bases of the junction unmatched. Germline CDR1 is SGHDT and CDR2 is YYEEEE. CDR3 sequence reads: CASTRDSLYEQYF. As DNA, the CDR3 is TGTGCCAGCACCCGGGACAGTCTCTACGAGCAGTACTTC.

This clone occurred many times. The chain links TRBV19 to TRBJ1-1; the D gene is possibly TRBD1 (5 bases). The CDR3 covers 14 residues. Trimming cost V 7 bases and J 4 bases, with 16 bases left between them. Germline V lookup: CDR1 LNHDA, CDR2 SQIVND (reference sequence). For the CDR3, the DNA is TGTGCCAGTATGCGGGAGGGGCAAAGCACTGAAGCTTTCTTT. The encoded protein is CASMREGQSTEAFF.

This sequence joins TRBV3-1 (or the pseudogene TRBV3-2) and TRBJ2-3; possible D gene TRBD1, 5 bases. There are 15 residues in the CDR3. Looked up from germline, CDR1 is LGHDT and CDR2 is YNNKEL (reference sequence). Trimming cost V 0 bases and J 3 bases, with 10 bases left between them. CDR3 nucleotides: TGTGCCAGCAGCCAAGAATGGGCAGGGACAGATACGCAGTATTTT. Protein: CASSQEWAGTDTQYF.

This chain links TRBV14 with TRBJ1-1, with a weak D call TRBD1 (6 bases). CDR3 length: 15 amino acids. The V end lost 1 base, the J end lost 1 base, and 10 bases lay between the germline ends. Per germline, CDR1 SGHDN and CDR2 FVKESK. As DNA, the CDR3 is TGTGCCAGCAGCCAAGTCGTACAGGGGAACACTGAAGCTTTCTTT. Translation gives CASSQVVQGNTEAFF.

The rearrangement links TRBV2 to TRBJ1-2; 10 bases align to TRBD1. CDR1 and CDR2 (germline): SNHLY, FYNNEI. The CDR3 totals 18 residues. The V gene end was trimmed by 2 bases and the J gene end by 4 bases; junction bases not matched to a gene: 13. The CDR3 reads CASSERSPGTGDGYGYTF. DNA for the CDR3: TGTGCCAGCAGTGAAAGAAGCCCCGGGACAGGGGATGGCTATGGCTACACCTTC.

The V call is TRBV5-1, the J call TRBJ2-7; TRBD1 might be the D (6 bases). The CDR3 consists of 15 residues. Trimming shortened V by 0 bases and J by 4 bases, and 14 bases separated the two germline ends. Germline CDR1 reads SGHRS; CDR2 reads YFSETQ. The CDR3 coding sequence is TGCGCCAGCAGCTTGGGGGGACAAGGGTATTACGAGCAGTACTTC. Protein product: CASSLGGQGYYEQYF.

The V and J genes are TRBV7-2 and TRBJ2-3, with D uncertain. Germline-derived CDR1 and CDR2 are SGHTA and FQGNSA. CDR3 length: 11 amino acids. V lost 7 bases and J lost 5, with 7 bases in between. This CDR3 reads CASTSVDTQYF. The CDR3 region has the DNA TGTGCCAGCACCTCAGTAGATACGCAGTATTTT.

The V gene is TRBV6-1, the J gene TRBJ2-7; 7 bases map to TRBD2. Germline CDR1 and CDR2: MNHNS and SASEGT. Trimming cost V 1 base and J 2 bases; bases outside gene matches: 8. The CDR3 contains 16 residues. CDR3 residues: CASSEGGRGRPYEQYF. The CDR3 region has the DNA TGTGCCAGCAGTGAAGGAGGGAGGGGTCGTCCCTACGAGCAGTACTTC.

The chain has TRBV15 and TRBJ2-3; weak D call: TRBD1 (5 bases). Germline lookup yields CDR1 LNHNV and CDR2 YYDKDF (reference sequence). The CDR3 runs 15 residues. V dropped 5 bases and J dropped 2 bases, with 14 bases sitting between them. The CDR3 protein is CATSPRAGHTDTQYF. The DNA of the CDR3 is TGTGCCACCAGCCCCCGCGCAGGACACACAGATACGCAGTATTTT.

The V gene is TRBV5-6, the J gene TRBJ1-1; perhaps TRBD1 as D (6 bases). V lost 3 bases, J lost 0 bases, and 18 bases lay in between. The CDR3 consists of 17 residues. Germline values: CDR1 SGHDT, CDR2 YYEEEE. As DNA, the CDR3 is TGTGCCAGCAGCTCAATGCTTCAGGGACACATGAACACTGAAGCTTTCTTT. Its protein product is CASSSMLQGHMNTEAFF.

This clone appeared a few times. The genes are TRBV9 and TRBJ1-5; D may be TRBD1 (5 bases). Trimming left V 2 bases short and J 1 base short, with 10 bases between. The CDR3 is made up of 15 amino acids. Germline CDR1 reads SGDLS; CDR2 reads YYNGEE. The CDR3 DNA reads TGTGCCAGCAGCGTGAAAGGGGTAAGCAATCAGCCCCAGCATTTT. Protein sequence: CASSVKGVSNQPQHF.

This chain uses TRBV9 with TRBJ2-2, with 10 bases matching TRBD2. The CDR3 has 16 amino acids. CDR1 and CDR2 from the germline V gene are SGDLS and YYNGEE. V lost 4 bases, J lost 2 bases, and 5 bases stayed unmatched. The CDR3 spells CASSLSLAGNTGELFF. The CDR3 nucleotides read TGTGCCAGCAGCCTATCACTAGCGGGAAACACCGGGGAGCTGTTTTTT.

This rearrangement joins TRBV7-2 to TRBJ1-4; D might be TRBD1 (6 bases). Looked up from germline, CDR1 is SGHTA and CDR2 is FQGNSA. Deletions cut 5 bases from V and 2 bases from J, with 12 bases between. CDR3 length equals 15 residues. The CDR3 region has the DNA TGTGCCAGCAGCAGTGGCAGGGGCACTAATGAAAAACTGTTTTTT. Translating gives CASSSGRGTNEKLFF.

This sequence joins TRBV30 and TRBJ2-2; 7 positions agree with TRBD2. The CDR3 is 16 residues long. The germline V gene has CDR1 GTSNPN and CDR2 SVGIG (reference sequence). The V and J ends lost 4 bases and 6 bases, in that order; junction bases with no gene match: 14. This CDR3 reads CAWMRQRGALAGELFF. The CDR3 nucleotides are TGTGCCTGGATGCGTCAGCGGGGCGCCTTAGCCGGGGAGCTGTTTTTT.

The chain recombines TRBV7-8 with TRBJ1-2; a weak D match, TRBD1 (5 bases). CDR1 is SGHVS and CDR2 is FQNEAQ in the germline V gene. The CDR3 length is 13 residues. The V and J ends lost 5 bases and 6 bases respectively, with 13 bases between them. CDR3 sequence reads: CASSRRDGDGYTF. The CDR3 region has the DNA TGTGCCAGCAGCCGCAGGGATGGGGATGGCTACACCTTC.

This chain links TRBV11-3 with TRBJ2-1, with 9 bases identical to TRBD2. With V trimmed by 3 bases and J by 3 bases, 6 bases remained unmatched. The germline V gene encodes CDR1 SGHNT and CDR2 YENEEA. CDR3 length: 16 amino acids. The CDR3 sequence is CASSFRASGDYNEQFF. In DNA form, the CDR3 reads TGTGCCAGCAGCTTTAGGGCTAGCGGGGACTACAATGAGCAGTTCTTC.

V gene TRBV18 combines with J gene TRBJ2-7; 8 bases match TRBD2. The V segment lost 3 bases and the J segment 5 bases; nucleotides outside the gene matches: 6. Germline lookup yields CDR1 KGHSH and CDR2 LQKENI. This CDR3 is 14 amino acids long. CDR3 bases: TGTGCCAGCTCACCTGAACTAGCGGAGGACGAGCAGTACTTC. The encoded protein is CASSPELAEDEQYF.